Listed below are T cell receptor beta chains from one sample, sequenced in a study of blood T cell repertoires in COVID-19. The protocol was immunoSEQ multiplex PCR, while the TCRdb copy is restricted to in-frame clones and leaves out a portion. Counted here are about 280,000 clones, roughly 90% occurring once; the ten biggest clones make up 1.7%. Sequenced material: PBMCs or T cells enriched from blood (not recorded which). These receptors came from a woman under 30 with acute COVID-19. CDR3s include the opening cysteine and the closing phenylalanine or tryptophan. The order of the fields is V gene, D gene, J gene, CDR3 protein. The D gene is left open where the match is weak.

v_gene: TRBV6-5
d_gene: TRBD2
j_gene: TRBJ2-5
CDR3aa: CASSIGLASAETQYF

v_gene: TRBV5-1
d_gene: -
j_gene: TRBJ1-1
CDR3aa: CASSLAKGRGRENTEAFF

v_gene: TRBV28
d_gene: TRBD2
j_gene: TRBJ2-7
CDR3aa: CASRVAGVREQYF

v_gene: TRBV5-6
d_gene: -
j_gene: TRBJ2-5
CDR3aa: CASSLDRLAYQETQYF

v_gene: TRBV29-1
d_gene: TRBD1
j_gene: TRBJ1-3
CDR3aa: CSVHRQGSGNTIYF

v_gene: TRBV6-2/TRBV6-3
d_gene: TRBD2
j_gene: TRBJ2-1
CDR3aa: CASSMSSGYNEQFF

v_gene: TRBV27
d_gene: -
j_gene: TRBJ1-6
CDR3aa: CASSLTPMRAPLHF

v_gene: TRBV5-8
d_gene: -
j_gene: TRBJ2-7
CDR3aa: CASSFGAVYEQYF

v_gene: TRBV29-1
d_gene: TRBD2
j_gene: TRBJ2-2
CDR3aa: CSVERAGEAGELFF

v_gene: TRBV5-5
d_gene: -
j_gene: TRBJ1-1
CDR3aa: CASSLRPGAFAEAFF

v_gene: TRBV27
d_gene: TRBD1
j_gene: TRBJ2-5
CDR3aa: CASSFGQGALGQETQYF

v_gene: TRBV3-1/TRBV3-2
d_gene: -
j_gene: TRBJ1-1
CDR3aa: CASSQGPSRDTEAFF

v_gene: TRBV4-3
d_gene: -
j_gene: TRBJ1-3
CDR3aa: CASSSRQDFRNTIYF

v_gene: TRBV13
d_gene: -
j_gene: TRBJ2-1
CDR3aa: CASSFRDEFYNEQFF

v_gene: TRBV18
d_gene: TRBD2
j_gene: TRBJ2-2
CDR3aa: CASSPWTSGSSNGGELFF

v_gene: TRBV4-2
d_gene: TRBD2
j_gene: TRBJ2-3
CDR3aa: CASSQGTSGTTDTQYF

v_gene: TRBV30
d_gene: -
j_gene: TRBJ2-7
CDR3aa: CAWQEGSGGPYEQYF

v_gene: TRBV7-9
d_gene: TRBD2
j_gene: TRBJ2-7
CDR3aa: CASSTPSGRNPYEQYF

v_gene: TRBV27
d_gene: TRBD2
j_gene: TRBJ2-1
CDR3aa: CASSGGGAYNEQFF

v_gene: TRBV7-8
d_gene: TRBD2
j_gene: TRBJ2-2
CDR3aa: CASSPPWGRRREGQSGELFF

v_gene: TRBV3-1/TRBV3-2
d_gene: -
j_gene: TRBJ2-3
CDR3aa: CASSQGTNTDTQYF

v_gene: TRBV5-1
d_gene: -
j_gene: TRBJ2-1
CDR3aa: CASSLRQGFSYNEQFF

v_gene: TRBV15
d_gene: -
j_gene: TRBJ1-1
CDR3aa: CATSHGRTEAFF

v_gene: TRBV15
d_gene: -
j_gene: TRBJ2-7
CDR3aa: CATSRVGETGFLSYEQYF

v_gene: TRBV4-1
d_gene: TRBD2
j_gene: TRBJ2-7
CDR3aa: CASSQDWTSSTEGEQYF

v_gene: TRBV7-2
d_gene: -
j_gene: TRBJ2-7
CDR3aa: CASSLRAGSNEQYF

v_gene: TRBV7-8
d_gene: TRBD1
j_gene: TRBJ2-5
CDR3aa: CASSSTGVETQYF

v_gene: TRBV7-9
d_gene: TRBD1
j_gene: TRBJ2-1
CDR3aa: CASSLVPPDRGLNEQFF

v_gene: TRBV11-2
d_gene: TRBD2
j_gene: TRBJ2-1
CDR3aa: CASSPLAGPYNEQFF

v_gene: TRBV7-9
d_gene: -
j_gene: TRBJ2-7
CDR3aa: CASSSVTARDEQYF

v_gene: TRBV4-1
d_gene: -
j_gene: TRBJ2-5
CDR3aa: CASSQVQGETQYF

v_gene: TRBV24-1
d_gene: TRBD2
j_gene: TRBJ2-1
CDR3aa: CATSDSTSGGWGQFF

v_gene: TRBV4-1
d_gene: -
j_gene: TRBJ2-1
CDR3aa: CASSPPFRDNEQFF

v_gene: TRBV11-2
d_gene: TRBD2
j_gene: TRBJ2-7
CDR3aa: CASSLVQRGGYEQYF

v_gene: TRBV30
d_gene: TRBD2
j_gene: TRBJ2-1
CDR3aa: CAWSSSGVYNEQFF

v_gene: TRBV5-1
d_gene: -
j_gene: TRBJ2-7
CDR3aa: CASSLVGGYSYEQYF

v_gene: TRBV11-2
d_gene: TRBD1
j_gene: TRBJ1-2
CDR3aa: CASSRDRGLGYTF

v_gene: TRBV28
d_gene: -
j_gene: TRBJ1-6
CDR3aa: CASSLVDRDNSPLHF

v_gene: TRBV19
d_gene: TRBD1
j_gene: TRBJ2-7
CDR3aa: CASQDRDRDSYEQYF

v_gene: TRBV7-9
d_gene: -
j_gene: TRBJ2-7
CDR3aa: CASNSFGLALFEQYF

v_gene: TRBV2
d_gene: TRBD1
j_gene: TRBJ1-5
CDR3aa: CASSPSLTGDQPQHF